The 32 T cell receptor beta chains below come from one sample, sequenced in a study of neurological immune-mediated disorders. TCRdb re-called the 5' RACE reads with MiXCR, one entry per CDR3 protein. The sample consists of about 66,000 distinct CDR3 sequences, 4.5% to 5.5% of them appearing once. What was sequenced was PBMCs. The receptor source for this set is a man aged 25-40 years with multiple sclerosis.

The V gene is TRBV7-9, the J gene TRBJ1-5; unclear D gene. CDR1 and CDR2 (germline): SEHNR, FQNEAQ (reference sequence). The CDR3 sequence is 14 residues long. V lost 4 bases, J lost 3 bases, and 10 bases lay in between. The CDR3, as DNA: TGTGCCAGCAGCTCGTGGGGTTACAATCAGCCCCAGCATTTT. Protein sequence: CASSSWGYNQPQHF.

This clonotype was seen ten or more times. The rearrangement joins TRBV5-1 to TRBJ2-6; TRBD1 aligns across 7 bases. The germline gives CDR1 SGHRS, CDR2 YFSETQ. The CDR3 runs to 16 residues. V lost 5 bases, J lost 2 bases, and 7 bases stayed unmatched. The CDR3 nucleotides read TGCGCCAGCAGTTTAAGACAGGGAGCTGGGGCCAACGTCCTGACTTTC. Amino acid sequence: CASSLRQGAGANVLTF.

This clonotype was seen at least ten times. J is TRBJ1-2 and V is TRBV20-1, with no clear D. Trimming cost V 6 bases and J 4 bases, with 18 bases left between them. Germline CDR1 and CDR2: DFQATT and SNEGSKA (reference sequence). The CDR3 extends over 14 amino acids. CDR3 protein: CSARRAGSGYGYTF. CDR3 in DNA: TGCAGTGCGAGGAGGGCAGGTTCGGGCTATGGCTACACCTTC.

This clonotype appeared many times. The genes are TRBV20-1 and TRBJ2-5; 11 bases agree with TRBD2. The V gene's germline CDR1 is DFQATT and CDR2 SNEGSKA (reference sequence). The CDR3 consists of 13 residues. Trimming at V came to 5 bases and at J to 4 bases, leaving 3 bases not matched to a gene. The CDR3 region is CSAHSGGGETQYF. CDR3 in DNA: TGCAGTGCTCATAGCGGGGGGGGAGAGACCCAGTACTTC.

In its sample, this clonotype was seen a few times. The junction departs from germline at one end; a sequencing error may be responsible. V usage is TRBV5-5 and J usage is TRBJ1-6; D not resolved. Per germline, CDR1 SGHKS and CDR2 YYEKEE (reference sequence). The CDR3 spans 14 residues. The CDR3, as DNA: TGTGCCAGCAGCTTGGGGTACAGCCGAGAACCCCTCAACTTT. It encodes CASSLGYSREPLNF.

The table lists this clonotype with many counts. The V and J genes are TRBV15 and TRBJ1-2; D is possibly TRBD1 (5 bases). Germline V gives CDR1 LNHNV, CDR2 YYDKDF (reference sequence). This CDR3 has 15 residues. The V gene lost 2 bases and the J gene lost 6 bases, with 16 bases spanning the gap. DNA of the CDR3: TGTGCCACCAGCAGATTCTCCTCGGGGGGGGATGGCTACACCTTC. Residues: CATSRFSSGGDGYTF. The full variable domain, completed using reference TRBV15 and TRBJ1-2, is DAMVIQNPRYQVTQFGKPVTLSCSQTLNHNVMYWYQQKSSQAPKLLFHYYDKDFNNEADTPDNFQSRRPNTSFCFLDIRSPGLGDTAMYLCATSRFSSGGDGYTFGSGTRLTVV.

The V and J genes are TRBV29-1 and TRBJ1-5; D gene unclear. The CDR3 length is 13 residues. V lost 6 bases, J lost 4 bases, and 13 bases lay in between. Per germline, CDR1 SQVTM and CDR2 ANQGSEA. The CDR3, as DNA: TGCAGCGTGGGTTATGCTGGAAATCAGCCCCAGCATTTT. Its protein product is CSVGYAGNQPQHF.

This clonotype occurred many times. V is TRBV5-1 and J is TRBJ2-1; 9 positions match TRBD2. The ends lost 4 bases at V and 9 bases at J; junction bases unmatched: 14. This CDR3 spans 16 amino acids. Germline assignment: CDR1 SGHRS and CDR2 YFSETQ. The CDR3 spells CASSEAAGGALGEQFF. The CDR3 bases are TGCGCCAGCAGCGAGGCGGCGGGGGGGGCCTTGGGTGAGCAGTTCTTC.

This clonotype was found many times. The V and J genes are TRBV20-1 and TRBJ2-3, with 11 bases matching TRBD2. Germline V gene lookup returns CDR1 DFQATT and CDR2 SNEGSKA (reference sequence). The CDR3 covers 15 residues. The V gene end was trimmed by 4 bases and the J gene end by 7 bases; junction bases not matched to a gene: 10. CDR3 protein: CSATVGTSGSNTQYF. CDR3 nucleotide sequence: TGCAGTGCTACTGTTGGGACTAGCGGTTCAAATACGCAGTATTTT.

This clonotype has a count of ten or more. The rearrangement uses TRBV5-1 and TRBJ1-1, with D tentatively TRBD1 (6 bases). In germline, CDR1 is SGHRS, CDR2 YFSETQ. CDR3 length equals 15 residues. Trimming left V 0 bases short and J 4 bases short, with 13 bases between. CDR3 DNA sequence: TGCGCCAGCAGCTTGGTTTACAAGGGGGGCACTGAAGCTTTCTTT. It encodes CASSLVYKGGTEAFF.

This clonotype was observed many times. CDR3 nucleotide sequence: TGTGCCAGCAGGGGTCTGGGACGCCTATATGGCTACACCTTC. It specifies CASRGLGRLYGYTF. J is TRBJ1-2 and V is TRBV2, with D possibly being TRBD1 (5 bases). The CDR3 contains 14 residues. V was clipped by 6 bases and J by 5 bases, with 16 bases between them. Germline values: CDR1 SNHLY, CDR2 FYNNEI.

The table lists this clonotype with many counts. This CDR3 reads CASSEGPPGVRGYTF. The CDR3 DNA follows: TGCGCCAGCAGTGAGGGGCCGCCAGGGGTGCGTGGCTACACCTTC. The genes are TRBV10-2 and TRBJ1-2; TRBD1 might be the D (6 bases). The CDR3 extends over 15 amino acids. Trimming removed 2 bases from V and 7 bases from J, with 17 bases in between. Germline V gene data show CDR1 as WSHSY and CDR2 as SAAADI.

Many counts were recorded for this clonotype. The rearrangement links TRBV5-1 to TRBJ1-3; D may be TRBD1 (5 bases). The CDR3 runs to 17 residues. Germline V gene sequence: CDR1 SGHRS, CDR2 YFSETQ. V lost 0 bases, J lost 3 bases, and 16 bases lay in between. This CDR3 reads CASSLAPGLLNGNTIYF. The DNA for the CDR3 is TGCGCCAGCAGCTTGGCCCCGGGACTTTTAAATGGAAACACCATATATTTT. The full variable domain, with the rest looked up from reference TRBV5-1 and TRBJ1-3, is KAGVTQTPRYLIKTRGQQVTLSCSPISGHRSVSWYQQTPGQGLQFLFEYFSETQRNKGNFPGRFSGRQFSNSRSEMNVSTLELGDSALYLCASSLAPGLLNGNTIYFGEGSWLTVV.

This clonotype was counted ten times or more. The rearrangement joins TRBV2 to TRBJ2-2, with 7 bases identical to TRBD1. Germline V lookup: CDR1 SNHLY, CDR2 FYNNEI. Losses at the gene ends were 5 bases for V and 3 bases for J; bases not matched to a gene: 3. This CDR3 comprises 14 residues. CDR3 region: CASSQGEYTGELFF. In DNA, the CDR3 is TGTGCCAGCAGTCAGGGGGAGTACACCGGGGAGCTGTTTTTT.

The sample holds many counts of this clonotype. The chain employs TRBV20-1 and TRBJ2-2, with no clear D. V lost 0 bases and J lost 11, with 7 bases in between. Germline V lookup: CDR1 DFQATT, CDR2 SNEGSKA (reference sequence). The CDR3 runs 11 residues. The CDR3 spells CSARDRGELFF. The CDR3 nucleotides are TGCAGTGCTAGAGATCGTGGCGAGCTGTTTTTT.

This clonotype appeared many times. V is TRBV13 and J is TRBJ2-3; unclear D gene. The V gene lost 1 base and the J gene lost 5 bases, with 4 bases spanning the gap. Germline-derived CDR1 and CDR2 are PRHDT and FYEKMQ (reference sequence). This CDR3 contains 12 residues. Here the CDR3 reads CASSLVRDTQYF. DNA of the CDR3: TGTGCCAGCAGCTTAGTGAGAGATACGCAGTATTTT. The full variable domain, in which reference TRBV13 and TRBJ2-3 provide the parts outside the CDR3, is AAGVIQSPRHLIKEKRETATLKCYPIPRHDTVYWYQQGPGQDPQFLISFYEKMQSDKGSIPDRFSAQQFSDYHSELNMSSLELGDSALYFCASSLVRDTQYFGPGTRLTVL.

This clonotype was recorded at least ten times. This chain joins TRBV25-1 and TRBJ2-7; no firm D call. Germline V gene lookup returns CDR1 MGHDK and CDR2 SYGVNS. V lost 8 bases and J 3 bases, leaving 8 bases between the germline ends. This CDR3 spans 11 amino acids. CDR3 DNA: TGTGCCAGCGCCGGCTTCTACGAGCAGTACGTC. Its protein product is CASAGFYEQYV.

This clonotype came up many times. The chain combines TRBV5-1 with TRBJ1-5; 10 nucleotides line up with TRBD1. The CDR3 has 16 residues. The germline V gene has CDR1 SGHRS and CDR2 YFSETQ. V was pared by 0 bases and J by 2 bases, with 2 bases of the junction left unmatched. The chain's CDR3 is CASSLDGTGGNQPQHF. Written as DNA, the CDR3 is TGCGCCAGCAGCTTGGATGGGACAGGGGGCAATCAGCCCCAGCATTTT.

This clonotype came up many times. The chain couples TRBV7-9 to TRBJ2-7, with D uncertain. CDR3 size: 14 residues. The V gene's germline CDR1 is SEHNR and CDR2 FQNEAQ (reference sequence). Between the trimmed V and J ends, which lost 3 bases and 0 bases, there was a span of 9 bases. For the CDR3, the DNA is TGTGCCAGCAGCTTGAGGCAGAGCTCCTACGAGCAGTACTTC. Translating gives CASSLRQSSYEQYF.

Many counts were recorded for this clonotype. The chain employs TRBV10-3 and TRBJ2-3; TRBD1 aligns across 10 bases. From germline, CDR1 is ENHRY and CDR2 SYGVKD. The CDR3 is 16 amino acids. The V segment lost 3 bases and the J segment 5 bases; nucleotides outside the gene matches: 8. This chain's CDR3 is CAISDGTGVPGDTQYF. DNA of the CDR3: TGTGCCATCAGTGACGGGACAGGGGTCCCAGGAGATACGCAGTATTTT.

This clonotype appeared many times. This chain links TRBV14 with TRBJ1-1; the D gene is possibly TRBD1 (5 bases). Trimming took 0 bases from V and 2 from J, leaving 13 bases between them. The CDR3 contains 16 residues. CDR1 and CDR2 from the germline V gene are SGHDN and FVKESK. The CDR3 DNA is TGTGCCAGCAGCCAAGAAAGGGCTAGGGGCAACACTGAAGCTTTCTTT. It translates to CASSQERARGNTEAFF.

This clonotype has only a few counts. This chain connects TRBV7-2 to TRBJ2-3; D remains unclear. CDR3 size: 17 residues. Looked up from germline, CDR1 is SGHTA and CDR2 is FQGNSA. V was shortened by 1 base and J by 5 bases, with 19 bases between the two germline ends. The CDR3 DNA sequence: TGTGCCAGCAGCTTAGAAGGCCCCGGCCGGGTTGGAGATACGCAGTATTTT. Translated, it gives CASSLEGPGRVGDTQYF.

For this clonotype: A much larger clone sits a single nucleotide away, making a read error possible. The CDR3 coding sequence is TGTGCCAGCAGTTACTATAGAAATCAGCTCCAGCATTTT. It translates to CASSYYRNQLQHF. The chain recombines TRBV6-5 with TRBJ1-5, with D unclear. CDR3 length equals 13 residues. Germline CDR1 and CDR2: MNHEY and SVGAGI.

This clonotype was recorded many times. V usage is TRBV9 and J usage is TRBJ1-2; no reliable D call. The V gene's germline CDR1 is SGDLS and CDR2 YYNGEE. V was trimmed by 0 bases and J by 8 bases, leaving 11 bases between them. The CDR3 consists of 13 residues. CDR3 DNA sequence: TGTGCCAGCAGCGTAGAGGGAGGTATCGGCTACACCTTC. Residues: CASSVEGGIGYTF.

J is TRBJ2-3 and V is TRBV2; 8 bases are a match to TRBD2. The germline V gene has CDR1 SNHLY and CDR2 FYNNEI. CDR3 length: 16 residues. Trimming cost V 9 bases and J 2 bases; bases outside gene matches: 13. The CDR3 bases are TGTGCCAGTCTTCTGTCGGTAGCGGGGTACACAGATACGCAGTATTTT. Translated: CASLLSVAGYTDTQYF.

The chain combines TRBV29-1 with TRBJ2-3; D is unresolved. The length of the CDR3 is 13 residues. The germline gives CDR1 SQVTM, CDR2 ANQGSEA. V was cut by 3 bases and J by 2 bases, with 9 bases left in between. The CDR3 bases are TGCAGCGTTGAGTACAGAGACACAGATACGCAGTATTTT. It specifies CSVEYRDTDTQYF.

The chain combines TRBV4-1 with TRBJ1-5, with a tentative D call TRBD1 (5 bases). Germline values: CDR1 MGHRA, CDR2 YSYEKL. V shed 3 bases and J shed 0 bases, with 12 bases lying between them. The CDR3 contains 16 residues. The CDR3, as DNA: TGCGCCAGCAGCCAGGACCGGGACTCTAGCAATCAGCCCCAGCATTTT. This encodes CASSQDRDSSNQPQHF.

In this sample, this clonotype turned up many times. V gene TRBV18 combines with J gene TRBJ2-2; D gene uncertain. The CDR3 is 14 amino acids. The germline V gene encodes CDR1 KGHSH and CDR2 LQKENI. Trimming left V 1 base short and J 2 bases short, with 5 bases between. The CDR3: CASSPQPNTGELFF. The CDR3, as DNA: TGTGCCAGCTCACCACAACCCAACACCGGGGAGCTGTTTTTT.

This clonotype has ten or more counts. The chain carries TRBV20-1 and TRBJ1-2; D is unclear. This CDR3 has 15 amino acids. The germline gives CDR1 DFQATT, CDR2 SNEGSKA (reference sequence). Trimming took off 0 bases at V and 4 bases at J, with 15 bases between the two ends. CDR3 in DNA: TGCAGTGCTAGAGATGGAGCTATAATGGGCTATGGCTACACCTTC. Protein sequence: CSARDGAIMGYGYTF.

This clonotype was recorded at least ten times. V is TRBV10-3 and J is TRBJ1-1; 7 bases fit TRBD1. Germline V gene data show CDR1 as ENHRY and CDR2 as SYGVKD. This CDR3 is built from 14 residues. The ends lost 8 bases at V and 3 bases at J; junction bases unmatched: 9. The CDR3: CAIGRDSRDTEAFF. The CDR3 DNA is TGTGCCATCGGACGGGACAGTCGAGACACTGAAGCTTTCTTT.

This clonotype was recorded at least ten times. This chain connects TRBV9 to TRBJ1-1; D ambiguous. Trimming left V 3 bases short and J 0 bases short, with 9 bases between. CDR3 length: 14 residues. Germline CDR1 and CDR2: SGDLS and YYNGEE. CDR3: CASSGFGVNTEAFF. CDR3 DNA: TGTGCCAGCAGCGGCTTTGGAGTGAACACTGAAGCTTTCTTT.

This clonotype was detected many times. This rearrangement joins TRBV12-3 or TRBV12-4 to TRBJ2-6; possible D gene TRBD1, 5 bases. This CDR3 region has 18 residues. V lost 5 bases and J lost 0, with 17 bases in between. The DNA of the CDR3 is TGTGCCAGCAGTACCACCGCGACAGCCAACTCTGGGGCCAACGTCCTGACTTTC. Protein sequence: CASSTTATANSGANVLTF.